The present entry profiles one T cell receptor (beta chain) with its context. This clonotype occurred a few times. What antigen it recognizes has not been identified. No base quality information exists; no much larger clone differs at one position. These data are taken from a study of T cells after yellow fever vaccination (dated by TCRdb to between 2017 and 2020). Regarding the research as a whole: The SMART-Seq v4 Ultra Low Input RNA kit was used to prepare libraries from fractions with low cell numbers. To follow T-cell clones before and after primary and booster YFV17D yellow fever vaccination, bulk TCR alpha and beta repertoires were sequenced over time. Two healthy male donors, one aged 18 to 29 and one aged 30 to 39 years, were included in the cohort. Bulk PBMC replicates and cell subsets were isolated from blood drawn at multiple timepoints before and after both primary and secondary immunization. What the authors observed across the whole study: A small share of clonotypes occurred in both CD4 and CD8 compartments, likely arising from convergent recombination. The study included only two donors, which limits how far the findings can be generalized. Computational filtering was needed because FACS-sorted repertoires could contain abundant contaminating clonotypes from the bulk population. Most clones expanded after primary vaccination were re-detected after the booster (96% of CD4 and around 86% of CD8), suggesting broad memory maintenance. The secondary T-cell response was weaker than the primary response but faster, peaking on day 5 instead of day 15.

Synthesis of TCR cDNA relied on 5'RACE template switching, a step that introduced a universal primer site along with unique molecular identifiers. cDNA synthesis was primed from both the TCR alpha and TCR beta constant segments. Two PCR steps were used to amplify libraries, with sample barcodes and sequencing adapters being added in the second step. Sequencing of libraries was done on Illumina HiSeq 2500 (2x100 bp) or NovaSeq (2x150 bp). On the study's bioinformatics: MIGEC was used to demultiplex reads and collapse the reads into UMI consensus sequences, and MiXCR was used for V(D)J alignment. Vaccine-responding clonotypes were defined with edgeR using replicate PBMC samples, requiring FDR below 0.01 and a log2 fold change above 5 up to day 15. Each bulk clonotype was labeled CD4 or CD8 based on which sequenced repertoire, CD4 or CD8, contained the clonotype at higher abundance. TCRdb trimmed the raw reads at Q25, called clones with MiXCR and kept productive beta chains. Every distinct CDR3 protein forms one entry, paired with its most common genes and DNA. The V and J calls follow TCRdb's processing rather than the paper's. Counted in this sample were roughly 340,000 distinct CDR3 sequences; 7.5% to 9% of them appeared once. Around 17% of the sample is taken by the ten largest.

From a lookup of the germline V gene, CDR1 and CDR2 are SGHRS and YFSETQ. V was cut back by 3 bases and J by 6 bases, leaving a gap of 13 bases between them. From cysteine to phenylalanine, the CDR3 is 14 amino acids long. The CDR3 DNA has 42 bases and is translated from base 1. Interpreted using the paper, the treatment or condition label stands for: live attenuated yellow fever vaccine strain. Two biological replicates of bulk PBMCs were collected at each blood-draw timepoint. PBMCs were isolated from peripheral blood using a standard Ficoll-Paque protocol. RNA was extracted with TriZol from bulk PBMCs, CD4 and CD8 fractions, and dextramer-positive and dextramer-negative fractions.

The TCR was taken from a man aged 18 to 29 who received the YFV17D yellow fever vaccine. Sequencing used PBMCs, obtained on the day of the first yellow fever vaccination. This chain joins TRBV5-1 to TRBJ2-1; the D gene is perhaps TRBD1, on 6 matching bases. The DNA reads as follows: TGCGCCAGCAGCTCGGACAGAACCTCCAATGAGCAGTTCTTC. It encodes CASSSDRTSNEQFF.